The 21 T cell receptor beta chains given below trace back to one sample, sequenced in a study of early T cells in non-severe SARS-CoV-2 infection. TCRdb reprocessed the 5' RACE reads with MiXCR, giving one entry per CDR3 protein. The sample lists 80,000 or so distinct CDR3 sequences; more than 13% were seen once. Sequencing was done on a sample of whole blood. These receptors originate from an adult who was a healthcare worker with PCR-confirmed SARS-CoV-2 infection or an uninfected control (not recorded which).

V gene TRBV10-2 combines with J gene TRBJ2-7, with D perhaps matching TRBD1 (5 bases). V lost 6 bases and J lost 6, with 12 bases in between. Germline lookup yields CDR1 WSHSY and CDR2 SAAADI. CDR3 length: 12 residues. The CDR3 region is CASRGPSPEQYF. The CDR3 DNA is TGCGCCAGCAGGGGGCCTTCCCCCGAGCAGTACTTC.

This clonotype was observed at least ten times. The chain has TRBV19 and TRBJ1-5; TRBD1 might be the D (5 bases). Germline V gene data show CDR1 as LNHDA and CDR2 as SQIVND (reference sequence). The CDR3 has 15 residues. The V gene lost 6 bases and the J gene lost 1 base, with 13 bases spanning the gap. The CDR3 region has the DNA TGTGCCAGTAGGGTTACAGAGGGGAGCAATCAGCCCCAGCATTTT. Amino acid sequence: CASRVTEGSNQPQHF.

The chain joins TRBV10-3 to TRBJ1-1; D remains ambiguous. The CDR3 contains 12 residues. Trimming cost V 7 bases and J 11 bases, with 17 bases left between them. Germline lookup yields CDR1 ENHRY and CDR2 SYGVKD. The CDR3 DNA reads TGTGCCATCAAGTCCGTTTTGGCCGGGGCTTTCTTT. This sequence encodes CAIKSVLAGAFF.

The V and J genes are TRBV11-2 and TRBJ2-1; D is undetermined. The CDR3 has 15 amino acids. Per the germline V gene, CDR1 is SGHAT and CDR2 is FQNNGV. V was clipped by 0 bases and J by 7 bases, with 13 bases between them. The DNA of the CDR3 is TGTGCCAGCAGCTTAGAAGCCCCTTTGAGAAATGAGCAGTTCTTC. As protein: CASSLEAPLRNEQFF.

This clonotype was seen more than once but under ten times. The chain has TRBV11-2 and TRBJ2-2, with no clear D. CDR1 and CDR2 from the germline V gene are SGHAT and FQNNGV. The CDR3 has 16 amino acids. V shed 2 bases and J shed 6 bases, with 16 bases lying between them. Here the CDR3 reads CASSLIARAGSGELFF. As DNA, the CDR3 is TGTGCCAGCAGCTTAATAGCCCGCGCAGGTTCCGGGGAGCTGTTTTTT.

This clonotype came up a few times. The V call is TRBV6-6, the J call TRBJ1-5; D not resolved. In germline, CDR1 is MNHNY, CDR2 SVGAGI (reference sequence). With 0 bases removed from V and 0 bases from J, the gap between germline ends came to 12 bases. This CDR3 contains 17 residues. CDR3 region: CASSYSGPPNSNQPQHF. The CDR3 DNA is TGTGCCAGCAGTTACTCAGGACCCCCTAATAGCAATCAGCCCCAGCATTTT.

At least ten counts were recorded for this clonotype. The rearrangement uses TRBV2 and TRBJ1-4, with D unclear. V was clipped by 3 bases and J by 5 bases, with 10 bases between them. The CDR3 is 14 amino acids. Germline values: CDR1 SNHLY, CDR2 FYNNEI. The CDR3 nucleotides read TGTGCCAGCAGTGAGCAGATTATGAATGAAAAACTGTTTTTT. Protein: CASSEQIMNEKLFF.

Ten or more counts support this clonotype. The chain joins TRBV6-2 or TRBV6-3 to TRBJ1-4, with D uncertain. This CDR3 has 12 residues. CDR1 and CDR2 (germline): MNHEY, SVGEGT. With 6 bases removed from V and 5 bases from J, the gap between germline ends came to 7 bases. The CDR3 region is CASSRRNEKLFF. Written as DNA, the CDR3 is TGTGCCAGCAGCCGACGGAATGAAAAACTGTTTTTT.

This clonotype was seen ten or more times. The chain combines TRBV7-9 with TRBJ1-6; D not resolved. Between the trimmed V and J ends, which lost 5 bases and 14 bases, there was a span of 13 bases. The CDR3 length is 12 residues. CDR1 SEHNR and CDR2 FQNEAQ come from the germline V gene (reference sequence). CDR3 sequence reads: CASSPTDSTLHF. CDR3 nucleotide sequence: TGTGCCAGCAGCCCAACCGATTCGACCCTCCACTTT.

In this sample, this clonotype turned up a few times. The junction differs from germline at one of its ends, possibly a read error. This chain connects TRBV15 to TRBJ2-1; TRBD2 matches at 8 bases. Per germline, CDR1 LNHNV and CDR2 YYDKDF (reference sequence). This CDR3 has 16 amino acids. The CDR3 DNA sequence: TGTGTCACCAGCAGAGGAACCGGGACTAGCTACAATGAGCAGTTCTTC. Translated: CVTSRGTGTSYNEQFF.

The CDR3 spells CASSPQEATEAFF. CDR3 sequence (DNA): TGTGCCAGCTCACCGCAGGAGGCCACTGAAGCTTTCTTT. This chain uses TRBV18 with TRBJ1-1; unclear D gene. The CDR3 consists of 13 residues. Deletions cut 3 bases from V and 4 bases from J, with 9 bases between. Germline CDR1 is KGHSH and CDR2 is LQKENI.

This clonotype was detected ten times or more. V usage is TRBV29-1 and J usage is TRBJ2-2; D gene unclear. The germline V gene has CDR1 SQVTM and CDR2 ANQGSEA. V was clipped by 4 bases and J by 0 bases, with 9 bases between them. This CDR3 is built from 14 residues. The DNA of the CDR3 is TGCAGCGTTGCGTGGGCTCCGAACACCGGGGAGCTGTTTTTT. Translating gives CSVAWAPNTGELFF.

A few counts support this clonotype. The chain couples TRBV6-1 to TRBJ1-4; D gene uncertain. The germline V gene has CDR1 MNHNS and CDR2 SASEGT. V dropped 0 bases and J dropped 5 bases, with 7 bases sitting between them. The CDR3 is 14 amino acids. DNA of the CDR3: TGTGCCAGCAGTGAAGCCAGTTCGAATGAAAAACTGTTTTTT. Encoded protein: CASSEASSNEKLFF.

This clonotype was detected a few times. V usage is TRBV5-1 and J usage is TRBJ2-3; 7 bases agree with TRBD2. Per the germline V gene, CDR1 is SGHRS and CDR2 is YFSETQ. V shed 4 bases, J shed 5 bases, and the junction held 10 bases outside the gene matches. The CDR3 consists of 15 residues. The DNA for the CDR3 is TGCGCCAGCAGCCCGGGACTACCACCCCGAGATACGCAGTATTTT. Its translation is CASSPGLPPRDTQYF.

V gene TRBV6-1 combines with J gene TRBJ2-7; 10 bases are shared with TRBD1. Germline CDR1 and CDR2: MNHNS and SASEGT. CDR3 length: 16 amino acids. V lost 5 bases and J lost 0; bases outside the gene matches: 7. CDR3 loop: CASSTRDRGRSYEQYF. CDR3 in DNA: TGTGCCAGCAGTACCCGAGACAGGGGGCGCTCCTACGAGCAGTACTTC.

This clonotype showed up just once. The V gene is TRBV21-1, the J gene TRBJ2-5; the table's D call, TRBD2, was not checked against the DNA. TRBV21-1 is tagged as a pseudogene. CDR3 length equals 17 residues. The CDR3 spells CASSMNLAVFTQETQYF. Written as DNA, the CDR3 is TGTGCCAGCAGCATGAACCTAGCGGTCTTTACACAAGAGACCCAGTACTTC.

The chain uses TRBV7-2 and TRBJ2-3; TRBD2 might be the D (5 bases). Looked up from germline, CDR1 is SGHTA and CDR2 is FQGNSA. The V end lost 5 bases, the J end lost 2 bases, and 8 bases lay between the germline ends. The CDR3 is 13 amino acids. The CDR3, as DNA: TGTGCCAGCAGCCCCGGGGACACAGATACGCAGTATTTT. This translates into CASSPGDTDTQYF.

The sample holds a few counts of this clonotype. V is TRBV5-1 and J is TRBJ2-1; D not certain. This CDR3 is 14 amino acids long. Trimming removed 0 bases at V and 5 bases at J, with 9 bases between. CDR1 is SGHRS, CDR2 YFSETQ, per germline. The CDR3 sequence: CASSLGSIDNEQFF. For the CDR3, the DNA is TGCGCCAGCAGCTTGGGCAGTATTGACAATGAGCAGTTCTTC.

This clonotype occurred a few times. This chain connects TRBV18 to TRBJ2-7; 10 bases map to TRBD1. Trimming removed 6 bases from V and 4 bases from J; junction bases left unmatched: 3. Germline loops: CDR1 KGHSH, CDR2 LQKENI. The CDR3 runs to 13 residues. CDR3 nucleotide sequence: TGTGCCAGCTCGGAGGACAGGGGGTACGAGCAGTACTTC. Its translation: CASSEDRGYEQYF.

V gene TRBV9 combines with J gene TRBJ2-1; either TRBD1 or TRBD2 may fit D (6 bases each). Trimming pared 0 bases from V and 4 bases from J, leaving 20 bases between. This CDR3 comprises 18 residues. CDR1 is SGDLS, CDR2 YYNGEE, per germline. The CDR3 spells CASSVVERGSGQYNEQFF. In DNA, the CDR3 is TGTGCCAGCAGCGTAGTAGAACGGGGTAGCGGACAGTACAATGAGCAGTTCTTC.

This clonotype was recorded many times. The rearrangement links TRBV29-1 to TRBJ2-7, with D possibly TRBD1 on 6 matching bases. The CDR3 length is 11 residues. Trimming removed 7 bases at V and 3 bases at J, with 10 bases between. The germline gives CDR1 SQVTM, CDR2 ANQGSEA. This CDR3 is CSGARGYEQYF. The CDR3 bases are TGCAGCGGGGCCAGGGGCTACGAGCAGTACTTC.